This record looks at one T cell receptor beta chain sequence and its context. The data derive from a study of blood T cell repertoires in COVID-19. Study-wide context: Sample material is recorded as cDNA or gDNA derived from T cells, B-cell-depleted T cells, or PBMCs.

V lost 2 bases, J lost 2 bases, and 15 bases lay in between. CDR3 length: 16 residues. Per the germline V gene, CDR1 is KGHSH and CDR2 is LQKENI. Clones were sequenced by immunoSEQ multiplex PCR, and TCRdb holds only the in-frame ones, with some missing. The sample lists 40,000 to 55,000 clones, about 83% occurring once. The sequence was collected from a man aged 40-55 years with acute or convalescent COVID-19. The rearrangement joins TRBV18 to TRBJ1-1, with D perhaps matching TRBD1 (5 bases). The sequencing sample was made of peripheral blood. The CDR3 is CASSPKLVQGNTEAFF. The CDR3, as DNA: TGTGCCAGCTCACCAAAACTGGTTCAGGGCAACACTGAAGCTTTCTTT.